Each of the 14 T cell receptor beta chains below was sequenced from the same sample in a study of blood T cell repertoires in COVID-19. Assay: immunoSEQ multiplex PCR; the TCRdb copy retains only in-frame clones and omits some. The table lists fewer than 200,000 clones, approximately 84% of them singletons. Source material: peripheral blood. The receptors were sampled from a man between 65 and 85 years old with active or convalescent COVID-19.

This sequence joins TRBV28 and TRBJ1-4; 8 nucleotides match TRBD1. This CDR3 region has 12 residues. CDR1 MDHEN and CDR2 SYDVKM come from the germline V gene. The ends lost 8 bases at V and 8 bases at J; junction bases unmatched: 4. This chain's CDR3 is CASAQGGEKLFF. In nucleotides, the CDR3 is TGTGCCAGCGCACAGGGGGGAGAAAAACTGTTTTTT.

This clone is a singleton in its sample. V gene TRBV15 combines with J gene TRBJ2-3; 7 nucleotides match TRBD2. The V and J ends lost 9 bases and 2 bases, in that order; junction bases with no gene match: 8. The germline CDR1 and CDR2 sequences are LNHNV and YYDKDF (reference sequence). The CDR3 contains 14 residues. The CDR3 here is CATARRGVTDTQYF. For the CDR3, the DNA is TGTGCCACGGCCCGACGGGGGGTCACAGATACGCAGTATTTT.

The chain couples TRBV7-9 to TRBJ2-5; no reliable D call. V was shortened by 7 bases and J by 2 bases, with 17 bases between the two germline ends. This CDR3 spans 15 amino acids. Germline lookup yields CDR1 SEHNR and CDR2 FQNEAQ (reference sequence). This chain's CDR3 is CASTSRETIQETQYF. CDR3 DNA sequence: TGTGCCAGCACGTCCCGAGAGACAATACAAGAGACCCAGTACTTC.

The chain uses TRBV7-6 and TRBJ2-2; the match to TRBD1 covers 7 bases. The length of the CDR3 is 16 residues. The germline CDR1 and CDR2 sequences are SGHVS and FNYEAQ. Unmatched junction bases numbered 7, after V lost 3 bases and J lost 3 bases. The CDR3 protein is CASSLEQGQYTGELFF. In DNA form, the CDR3 reads TGTGCCAGCAGCTTGGAACAGGGACAGTACACCGGGGAGCTGTTTTTT. Together with reference TRBV7-6 and TRBJ2-2, the CDR3 gives the full variable domain: GAGVSQSPRYKVTKRGQDVALRCDPISGHVSLYWYRQALGQGPEFLTYFNYEAQQDKSGLPNDRFSAERPEGSISTLTIQRTEQRDSAMYRCASSLEQGQYTGELFFGEGSRLTVL.

This clone was seen once. The chain links TRBV10-2 to TRBJ2-6, with 12 bases identical to TRBD1. Trimming removed 7 bases from V and 0 bases from J; junction bases left unmatched: 7. This CDR3 contains 18 residues. Per germline, CDR1 WSHSY and CDR2 SAAADI. The CDR3 sequence is CASTMGQGAPSGANVLTF. The CDR3 DNA reads TGCGCCAGCACTATGGGACAGGGGGCGCCCTCTGGGGCCAACGTCCTGACTTTC.

The chain joins TRBV6-5 to TRBJ2-6; D gene uncertain. This CDR3 has 14 amino acids. Trimming shortened V by 7 bases and J by 4 bases, and 11 bases separated the two germline ends. The germline CDR1 and CDR2 sequences are MNHEY and SVGAGI. This CDR3 reads CASKRERGANVLTF. The CDR3, as DNA: TGTGCCAGCAAGCGAGAACGCGGGGCCAACGTCCTGACTTTC.

V usage is TRBV7-2 and J usage is TRBJ2-7, with 15 bases matching TRBD2. Trimming at V came to 5 bases and at J to 7 bases, leaving 6 bases not matched to a gene. CDR3 length: 15 amino acids. Germline CDR1 is SGHTA and CDR2 is FQGNSA. CDR3 DNA sequence: TGTGCCAGCAGCGCCCGGACTAGCGGGAGGGGAGAGCAGTACTTC. Its protein is CASSARTSGRGEQYF.

The chain combines TRBV29-1 with TRBJ1-1; D is perhaps TRBD1 (6 bases). This CDR3 is 15 amino acids long. Trimming removed 3 bases from V and 0 bases from J, with 14 bases in between. CDR1 is SQVTM and CDR2 is ANQGSEA in the germline V gene. CDR3: CSVDGEGGMNTEAFF. The CDR3 bases are TGCAGCGTTGACGGGGAGGGGGGTATGAACACTGAAGCTTTCTTT.

This clone has just one count. The chain has TRBV10-2 and TRBJ1-3; 10 bases match TRBD1. J lost 1 base, V lost 6 bases, and 6 bases had no gene match. The CDR3 is 16 residues long. The germline gives CDR1 WSHSY, CDR2 SAAADI. The CDR3, as DNA: TGCGCCAGCAGCCGGGACAGGGGATTATCTGGAAACACCATATATTTT. It encodes CASSRDRGLSGNTIYF.

The chain carries TRBV12-3 or TRBV12-4 and TRBJ1-2; D not resolved. This CDR3 is built from 12 residues. V was cut by 3 bases and J by 8 bases, with 10 bases left in between. The CDR3 DNA is TGTGCCAGCAGTTTCCAGAGGCTCGGCTACACCTTC. Protein: CASSFQRLGYTF.

V usage is TRBV6-2 or TRBV6-3 and J usage is TRBJ2-7; TRBD2 matches at 13 bases. V shed 6 bases, J shed 7 bases, and the junction held 18 bases outside the gene matches. The germline CDR1 and CDR2 sequences are MNHEY and SVGEGT. CDR3 length equals 18 residues. This chain's CDR3 is CASSARGTSGTQVREQYF. DNA of the CDR3: TGTGCCAGCAGCGCTCGGGGGACTAGCGGGACCCAAGTAAGGGAGCAGTACTTC.

V is TRBV7-7 and J is TRBJ1-3, with TRBD1 matching 8 bases. The CDR3 is made up of 20 amino acids. V shed 5 bases, J shed 0 bases, and the junction held 18 bases outside the gene matches. From germline, CDR1 is SSHAT and CDR2 FNYEAQ (reference sequence). The CDR3 region is CASSRTTGTGAASSGNTIYF. CDR3 in DNA: TGTGCCAGCAGCCGAACTACCGGGACAGGCGCCGCCAGCTCTGGAAACACCATATATTTT.

This chain uses TRBV19 with TRBJ1-1, with D uncertain. This CDR3 is built from 17 residues. V was shortened by 3 bases and J by 4 bases, with 21 bases between the two germline ends. The germline V gene has CDR1 LNHDA and CDR2 SQIVND (reference sequence). The CDR3 nucleotides read TGTGCCAGTAGTATGAGGGTGGAAGGGTGGAGAGTCACTGAAGCTTTCTTT. It yields the protein CASSMRVEGWRVTEAFF.

The chain recombines TRBV27 with TRBJ1-1; 9 nucleotides match TRBD1. Trimming took 4 bases from V and 0 from J; bases not matched to a gene: 9. Germline values: CDR1 MNHEY, CDR2 SMNVEV (reference sequence). This CDR3 region has 17 residues. The CDR3 loop reads CASSSRTGVIMNTEAFF. The CDR3 region has the DNA TGTGCCAGCAGTTCCCGGACAGGGGTTATCATGAACACTGAAGCTTTCTTT.